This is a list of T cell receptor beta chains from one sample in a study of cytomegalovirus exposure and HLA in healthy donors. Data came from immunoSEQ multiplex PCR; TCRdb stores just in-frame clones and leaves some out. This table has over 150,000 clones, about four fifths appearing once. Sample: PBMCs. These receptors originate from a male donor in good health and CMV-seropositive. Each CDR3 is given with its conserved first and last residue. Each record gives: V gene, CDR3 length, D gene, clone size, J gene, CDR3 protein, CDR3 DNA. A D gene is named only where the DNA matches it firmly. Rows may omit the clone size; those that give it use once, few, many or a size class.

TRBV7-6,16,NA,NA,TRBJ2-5,CASSFGSGLSQETQYF,TGTGCCAGCAGCTTTGGTTCAGGACTATCTCAAGAGACCCAGTACTTC
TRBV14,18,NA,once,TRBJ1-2,CASSQGLGLLPGNYGYTF,TGTGCCAGCAGCCAAGGGCTGGGGTTGCTTCCAGGGAACTATGGCTACACCTTC
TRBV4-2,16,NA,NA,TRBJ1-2,CASSQDSPLGGGGYTF,TGTGCCAGCAGCCAAGATTCCCCCCTTGGGGGCGGTGGCTACACCTTC
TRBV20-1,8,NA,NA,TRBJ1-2,CSARAGTF,TGCAGTGCTAGAGCGGGAACCTTC
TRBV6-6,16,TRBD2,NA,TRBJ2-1,CASSPAGGKPYNEQFF,TGTGCCAGCAGCCCAGCGGGGGGGAAACCTTACAATGAGCAGTTCTTC
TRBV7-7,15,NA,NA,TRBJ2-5,CASSPTWTLQETQYF,TGTGCTAGCAGCCCCACCTGGACTTTGCAAGAGACCCAGTACTTC
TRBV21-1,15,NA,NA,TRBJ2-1,CASRGTGSSYNEQFF,TGTGCCAGCAGGGGGACAGGGAGCTCCTACAATGAGCAGTTCTTC
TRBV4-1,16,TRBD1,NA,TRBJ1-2,CASSQLGGQKGYGYTF,TGCGCCAGCAGCCAGCTTGGGGGACAGAAGGGCTATGGCTACACCTTC
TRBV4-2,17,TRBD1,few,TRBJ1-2,CASSLGPRSYRGTKYTF,TGTGCCAGCAGCTTGGGGCCCCGCTCCTACAGGGGCACTAAATACACCTTC
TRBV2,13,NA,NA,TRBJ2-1,CASRLGLINEQFF,TGTGCCAGCAGGCTCGGACTAATCAATGAGCAGTTCTTC
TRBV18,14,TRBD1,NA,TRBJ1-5,CASSIQGAAQPQHF,TGTGCCAGCTCGATACAGGGGGCGGCTCAGCCCCAGCATTTT
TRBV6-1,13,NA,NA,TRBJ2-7,CASSEREVYEQYF,TGTGCCAGCAGTGAACGCGAGGTCTACGAGCAGTACTTC
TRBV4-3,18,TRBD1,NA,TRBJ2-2,CASSQDGGKGARTGELFF,TGCGCCAGCAGCCAAGATGGGGGCAAGGGGGCAAGGACCGGGGAGCTGTTTTTT
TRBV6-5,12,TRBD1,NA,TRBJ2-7,CASSRTGAEQYF,TGTGCCAGCAGCCGGACAGGGGCCGAGCAGTACTTC
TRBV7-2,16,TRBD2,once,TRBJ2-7,CASSLGGTSLSYEQYF,TGTGCCAGCAGCTTAGGAGGGACTAGCTTATCCTACGAGCAGTACTTC
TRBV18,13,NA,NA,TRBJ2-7,CASSRGPDYEQYF,TGTGCCAGCTCACGCGGGCCAGACTACGAGCAGTACTTC
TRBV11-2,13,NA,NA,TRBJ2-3,CASSLAGTDTQYF,TGTGCCAGCAGCTTGGCGGGCACAGATACGCAGTATTTT
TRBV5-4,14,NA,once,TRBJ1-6,CASSLGQAYSPLHF,TGTGCCAGCAGCTTGGGACAGGCGTATTCACCCCTCCACTTT
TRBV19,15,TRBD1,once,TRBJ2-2,CASSITGGYTGELFF,TGTGCCAGTAGTATCACAGGGGGTTACACCGGGGAGCTGTTTTTT
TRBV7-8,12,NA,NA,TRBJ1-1,CASGLMNTEAFF,TGTGCCAGCGGGCTTATGAACACTGAAGCTTTCTTT
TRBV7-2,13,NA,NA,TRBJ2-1,CASSPYLNNEQFF,TGTGCCAGCAGCCCCTACCTAAACAATGAGCAGTTCTTC
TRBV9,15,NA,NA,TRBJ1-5,CASSDSGILNQPQHF,TGTGCCAGCAGCGACTCAGGGATCCTAAATCAGCCCCAGCATTTT
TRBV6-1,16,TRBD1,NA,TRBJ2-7,CASSDGVNRGTYEQYF,TGTGCCAGCAGTGACGGGGTAAACAGGGGAACCTACGAGCAGTACTTC
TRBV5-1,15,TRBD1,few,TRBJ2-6,CASSLGGGGANVLTF,TGCGCCAGCAGCTTAGGGGGCGGTGGGGCCAACGTCCTGACTTTC
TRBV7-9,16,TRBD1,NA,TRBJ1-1,CASSLTGTGDNTEAFF,TGTGCCAGCAGCCTCACCGGGACAGGAGACAACACTGAAGCTTTCTTT
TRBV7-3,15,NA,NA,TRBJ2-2,CASSLNSQGLGELFF,TGTGCCAGCAGCTTAAATTCCCAGGGTCTCGGGGAGCTGTTTTTT
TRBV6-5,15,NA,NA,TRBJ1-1,CASSYSTSGGTEAFF,TGTGCCAGCAGTTACTCGACGTCGGGAGGCACTGAAGCTTTCTTT
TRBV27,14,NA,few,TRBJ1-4,CASGELATNEKLFF,TGTGCCAGCGGGGAGCTTGCAACTAATGAAAAACTGTTTTTT
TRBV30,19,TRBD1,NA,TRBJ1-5,CAWSVRPGQGPYSNQPQHF,TGTGCCTGGAGTGTACGACCCGGACAGGGTCCCTATAGCAATCAGCCCCAGCATTTT
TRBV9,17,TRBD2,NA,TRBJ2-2,CASSVSEAGVNTGELFF,TGTGCCAGCAGCGTAAGCGAGGCGGGGGTGAACACCGGGGAGCTGTTTTTT
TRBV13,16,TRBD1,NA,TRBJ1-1,CASSLRQGAVDTEAFF,TGTGCCAGCAGCCTTCGACAGGGGGCGGTAGACACTGAAGCTTTCTTT
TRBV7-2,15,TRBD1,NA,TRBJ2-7,CASRDPGQGSYEQYF,TGTGCCAGCAGGGACCCGGGACAGGGCTCCTACGAGCAGTACTTC
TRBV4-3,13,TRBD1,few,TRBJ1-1,CASSQVDRGQAFF,TGCGCCAGCAGCCAAGTGGACAGGGGGCAGGCTTTCTTT
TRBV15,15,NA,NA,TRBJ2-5,CATSRGGGGEETQYF,TGTGCCACCAGCAGAGGAGGGGGGGGAGAAGAGACCCAGTACTTC
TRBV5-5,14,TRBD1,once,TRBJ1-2,CASSQQGLGYGYTF,TGTGCCAGCAGCCAACAGGGGCTCGGCTATGGCTACACCTTC
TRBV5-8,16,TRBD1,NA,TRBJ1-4,CASSLADRGLNEKLFF,TGTGCCAGCAGCTTGGCAGACAGGGGGTTGAATGAAAAACTGTTTTTT
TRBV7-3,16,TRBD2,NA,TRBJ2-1,CASSLRASGVYNEQFF,TGTGCCAGCAGCTTAAGGGCTAGCGGGGTTTACAATGAGCAGTTCTTC
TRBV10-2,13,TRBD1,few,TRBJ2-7,CASSTGTGVEQYF,TGCGCCAGCAGTACCGGGACAGGGGTAGAACAGTACTTC
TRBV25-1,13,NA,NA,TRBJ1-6,CASSGYRDSPLHF,TGTGCCAGCAGTGGGTACAGGGATTCACCCCTCCACTTT
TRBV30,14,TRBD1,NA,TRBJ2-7,CAWSTGQDYYEQYF,TGTGCCTGGAGTACGGGACAGGACTACTACGAGCAGTACTTC